This is a list of T cell receptor beta chains from one sample in a study of cytomegalovirus exposure and HLA in healthy donors. TCRdb's copy holds only in-frame clones and misses some; the assay was immunoSEQ multiplex PCR. The top ten hold about 1.9% of the sample, which has 55,000 to 80,000 clones, roughly four fifths seen once. What was sequenced was PBMCs. All receptors come from a man in his late teens or twenties in good health and CMV-seronegative. Both conserved end residues are part of each CDR3. A D gene is named only where the DNA matches it firmly. Clone sizes are given selectively: once, few, many, or a class where the clone is expanded.

clone size: .; J gene: TRBJ2-7; CDR3 length: 15; V gene: TRBV4-2; D gene: .; CDR3 protein: CASRQHRTGFYEQYF
clone size: .; J gene: TRBJ2-3; CDR3 length: 17; V gene: TRBV18; D gene: .; CDR3 protein: CASSPLASGYSTDTQYF
clone size: .; J gene: TRBJ1-2; CDR3 length: 15; V gene: TRBV28; D gene: TRBD1; CDR3 protein: CASSLPGTGGFGYTF
clone size: .; J gene: TRBJ2-1; CDR3 length: 16; V gene: TRBV29-1; D gene: TRBD2; CDR3 protein: CSVEILAETTYNEQFF
clone size: .; J gene: TRBJ2-7; CDR3 length: 17; V gene: TRBV19; D gene: .; CDR3 protein: CASSTPPGFPGSYEQYF
clone size: .; J gene: TRBJ2-7; CDR3 length: 14; V gene: TRBV7-9; D gene: .; CDR3 protein: CASSPTFRGFEQYF
clone size: few; J gene: TRBJ2-1; CDR3 length: 16; V gene: TRBV11-2; D gene: .; CDR3 protein: CASSSPRDSTNNEQFF
clone size: .; J gene: TRBJ1-1; CDR3 length: 14; V gene: TRBV11-2; D gene: .; CDR3 protein: CASSLVGENTEAFF
clone size: once; J gene: TRBJ1-1; CDR3 length: 13; V gene: TRBV19; D gene: .; CDR3 protein: CASTSGGAVEAFF
clone size: .; J gene: TRBJ2-7; CDR3 length: 13; V gene: TRBV15; D gene: .; CDR3 protein: CATSREEGSEQYF
clone size: .; J gene: TRBJ2-7; CDR3 length: 13; V gene: TRBV25-1; D gene: TRBD1; CDR3 protein: CASRGDRFYEQYF
clone size: once; J gene: TRBJ2-1; CDR3 length: 14; V gene: TRBV6-4; D gene: .; CDR3 protein: CASSAEIASNEQFF
clone size: .; J gene: TRBJ2-5; CDR3 length: 15; V gene: TRBV7-8; D gene: TRBD1; CDR3 protein: CASSLAGQGPRAQYF
clone size: .; J gene: TRBJ2-7; CDR3 length: 14; V gene: TRBV6-5; D gene: .; CDR3 protein: CASSLDGTLRGQYF
clone size: .; J gene: TRBJ1-1; CDR3 length: 14; V gene: TRBV29-1; D gene: .; CDR3 protein: CSVEDQRRVAEAFF
clone size: .; J gene: TRBJ1-2; CDR3 length: 14; V gene: TRBV5-1; D gene: .; CDR3 protein: CASSIGRGEGGYTF
clone size: .; J gene: TRBJ1-3; CDR3 length: 13; V gene: TRBV10-3; D gene: .; CDR3 protein: CAIRSGRGNTIYF
clone size: .; J gene: TRBJ2-6; CDR3 length: 17; V gene: TRBV4-1; D gene: .; CDR3 protein: CASSQDSSVSGANVLTF
clone size: .; J gene: TRBJ2-3; CDR3 length: 14; V gene: TRBV2; D gene: .; CDR3 protein: CASRGRTSTDTQYF
clone size: .; J gene: TRBJ2-3; CDR3 length: 12; V gene: TRBV5-6; D gene: .; CDR3 protein: CASTRYTDTQYF
clone size: .; J gene: TRBJ2-7; CDR3 length: 14; V gene: TRBV7-2; D gene: .; CDR3 protein: CASSLNPSSYEQYF
clone size: .; J gene: TRBJ1-2; CDR3 length: 15; V gene: TRBV9; D gene: .; CDR3 protein: CASSVAWTAGGGYTF
clone size: once; J gene: TRBJ1-2; CDR3 length: 15; V gene: TRBV5-1; D gene: .; CDR3 protein: CASSFGTTPREGYTF
clone size: few; J gene: TRBJ2-4; CDR3 length: 15; V gene: TRBV19; D gene: TRBD1; CDR3 protein: CASSGTELAKNIQYF
clone size: .; J gene: TRBJ1-2; CDR3 length: 15; V gene: TRBV6-6; D gene: .; CDR3 protein: CASSYSRVLNYGYTF
clone size: few; J gene: TRBJ1-1; CDR3 length: 11; V gene: TRBV5-5; D gene: .; CDR3 protein: CASTRSTEAFF
clone size: .; J gene: TRBJ2-7; CDR3 length: 15; V gene: TRBV6-5; D gene: TRBD1; CDR3 protein: CASRTSPGQGYEQYF
clone size: .; J gene: TRBJ1-1; CDR3 length: 14; V gene: TRBV6-6; D gene: .; CDR3 protein: CASRWTVLGTEAFF
clone size: .; J gene: TRBJ2-3; CDR3 length: 16; V gene: TRBV11-2; D gene: TRBD2; CDR3 protein: CASSPYTGLATDTQYF
clone size: .; J gene: TRBJ1-3; CDR3 length: 17; V gene: TRBV28; D gene: .; CDR3 protein: CASSPPLRALSGNTIYF
clone size: .; J gene: TRBJ1-2; CDR3 length: 13; V gene: TRBV4-1; D gene: .; CDR3 protein: CASSQDPGYGYTF
clone size: .; J gene: TRBJ2-4; CDR3 length: 14; V gene: TRBV7-9; D gene: .; CDR3 protein: CASSTGPRGNIQYF
clone size: .; J gene: TRBJ2-7; CDR3 length: 16; V gene: TRBV27; D gene: TRBD1; CDR3 protein: CASSLSGGQGWYEQYF
clone size: .; J gene: TRBJ2-5; CDR3 length: 15; V gene: TRBV19; D gene: .; CDR3 protein: CASSITIENQETQYF
clone size: .; J gene: TRBJ1-5; CDR3 length: 15; V gene: TRBV28; D gene: TRBD1; CDR3 protein: CASSYDGQGGQPQHF
clone size: .; J gene: TRBJ2-3; CDR3 length: 16; V gene: TRBV4-3; D gene: .; CDR3 protein: CASSQGSGSTLDTQYF
clone size: .; J gene: TRBJ2-3; CDR3 length: 16; V gene: TRBV5-1; D gene: TRBD2; CDR3 protein: CASSFLAGGPTDTQYF
clone size: .; J gene: TRBJ1-1; CDR3 length: 15; V gene: TRBV27; D gene: TRBD1; CDR3 protein: CASSYYGTANTEAFF
clone size: .; J gene: TRBJ2-7; CDR3 length: 15; V gene: TRBV27; D gene: TRBD1; CDR3 protein: CASSLRGQGSYEQYF
clone size: .; J gene: TRBJ2-1; CDR3 length: 15; V gene: TRBV19; D gene: .; CDR3 protein: CASKTSSVVYNEQFF
clone size: .; J gene: TRBJ1-3; CDR3 length: 14; V gene: TRBV6-6; D gene: .; CDR3 protein: CASSLQGSGNTIYF
clone size: .; J gene: TRBJ1-1; CDR3 length: 14; V gene: TRBV15; D gene: TRBD1; CDR3 protein: CATSSRTGNTEAFF
clone size: .; J gene: TRBJ1-1; CDR3 length: 17; V gene: TRBV5-1; D gene: TRBD1; CDR3 protein: CASRLTQGGTMNTEAFF
clone size: .; J gene: TRBJ2-6; CDR3 length: 18; V gene: TRBV18; D gene: TRBD1; CDR3 protein: CASSPDRDLFSGANVLTF
clone size: .; J gene: TRBJ2-3; CDR3 length: 13; V gene: TRBV7-2; D gene: .; CDR3 protein: CASSRRGTDTQYF
clone size: once; J gene: TRBJ2-1; CDR3 length: 17; V gene: TRBV7-3; D gene: TRBD2; CDR3 protein: CASSSSLAGGPHNEQFF
clone size: few; J gene: TRBJ2-3; CDR3 length: 15; V gene: TRBV7-3; D gene: .; CDR3 protein: CASSPGGRNTDTQYF
clone size: .; J gene: TRBJ2-7; CDR3 length: 16; V gene: TRBV5-1; D gene: .; CDR3 protein: CASSLSLTRLAFEQYF
clone size: .; J gene: TRBJ2-3; CDR3 length: 11; V gene: TRBV28; D gene: .; CDR3 protein: CASSSLRAQYF
clone size: few; J gene: TRBJ2-3; CDR3 length: 15; V gene: TRBV6-6; D gene: TRBD2; CDR3 protein: CASSLAAGGPDTQYF
clone size: .; J gene: TRBJ2-1; CDR3 length: 13; V gene: TRBV19; D gene: TRBD2; CDR3 protein: CASGTSPYNEQFF
clone size: .; J gene: TRBJ2-2; CDR3 length: 14; V gene: TRBV7-3; D gene: TRBD2; CDR3 protein: CASSIGLALGELFF
clone size: few; J gene: TRBJ2-2; CDR3 length: 15; V gene: TRBV7-3; D gene: TRBD1; CDR3 protein: CASSWAGGSTGELFF
clone size: .; J gene: TRBJ2-5; CDR3 length: 15; V gene: TRBV6-5; D gene: .; CDR3 protein: CASSNAGTPEETQYF
clone size: .; J gene: TRBJ1-2; CDR3 length: 14; V gene: TRBV11-1; D gene: .; CDR3 protein: CASSRRGADYGYTF